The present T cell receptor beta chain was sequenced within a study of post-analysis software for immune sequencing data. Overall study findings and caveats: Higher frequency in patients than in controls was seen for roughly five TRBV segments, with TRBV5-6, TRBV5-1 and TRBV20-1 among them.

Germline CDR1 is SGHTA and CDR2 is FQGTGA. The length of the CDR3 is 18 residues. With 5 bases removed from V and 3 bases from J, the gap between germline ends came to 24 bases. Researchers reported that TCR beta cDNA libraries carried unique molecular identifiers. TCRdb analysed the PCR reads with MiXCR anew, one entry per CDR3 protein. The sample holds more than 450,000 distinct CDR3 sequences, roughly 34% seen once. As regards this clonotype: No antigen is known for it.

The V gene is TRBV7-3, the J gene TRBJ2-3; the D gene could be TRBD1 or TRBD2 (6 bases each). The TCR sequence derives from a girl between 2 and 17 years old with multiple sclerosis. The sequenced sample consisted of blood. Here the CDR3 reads CASSSSPFTGAKTDTQYF. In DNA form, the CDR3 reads TGTGCCAGCAGCAGCAGCCCTTTCACGGGGGCCAAAACAGATACGCAGTATTTT.